This entry lists 32 T cell receptor beta chains sequenced from one sample in a study of shared clonotypes between healthy human individuals. CD45RO-negative, CCR7-selected cells formed the naive CD8 fraction, which excluded terminally differentiated effector memory CD45RA+ cells. TCRdb keeps only in-frame clones here, not all; method: immunoSEQ multiplex PCR. The sample has about 2 million clones; about 95% are singletons. Material for sequencing was naive CD8+ T cells sorted from blood. The receptors shown here come from a man aged 18 to 35 in good health.

CDR3 amino acids: CASSHIPGTSGTDSTDTQYF. In DNA, the CDR3 is TGCGCCAGCAGCCACATTCCCGGGACTAGCGGGACGGATAGCACAGATACGCAGTATTTT. The V and J genes are TRBV4-1 and TRBJ2-3; 13 bases are shared with TRBD2. Germline lookup yields CDR1 MGHRA and CDR2 YSYEKL. Trimming took 3 bases from V and 0 from J; bases not matched to a gene: 12. The CDR3 loop spans 20 amino acids.

This clone occurred a few times. V gene TRBV27 combines with J gene TRBJ1-2; D gene unclear. The CDR3 covers 17 residues. V was pared by 8 bases and J by 8 bases, with 30 bases between. The V gene's germline CDR1 is MNHEY and CDR2 SMNVEV (reference sequence). CDR3 region: CASRSGTVVPFVAGYTF. DNA for the CDR3: TGTGCCAGCCGCTCTGGAACAGTCGTACCCTTTGTAGCGGGCTACACCTTC.

The V call is TRBV9, the J call TRBJ1-2, with 8 bases identical to TRBD1. V shed 4 bases and J 3 bases; nucleotides not matched to a gene: 5. This CDR3 is built from 14 residues. CDR1 is SGDLS, CDR2 YYNGEE, per germline. This chain's CDR3 is CASSPETGDYGYTF. DNA of the CDR3: TGTGCCAGCAGCCCCGAGACAGGGGACTATGGCTACACCTTC. The full variable domain, in which reference TRBV9 and TRBJ1-2 provide the parts outside the CDR3, is DSGVTQTPKHLITATGQRVTLRCSPRSGDLSVYWYQQSLDQGLQFLIQYYNGEERAKGNILERFSAQQFPDLHSELNLSSLELGDSALYFCASSPETGDYGYTFGSGTRLTVV.

This clone was seen a single time. Other DNA sequences in this sample translate to the same CDR3. J is TRBJ2-7 and V is TRBV6-1, with a possible D match to TRBD2 (6 bases). Germline assignment: CDR1 MNHNS and CDR2 SASEGT. V gave up 3 bases and J gave up 4 bases, with 13 bases separating them. The CDR3 spans 14 residues. The CDR3 DNA sequence: TGTGCCAGCAGTGACGTGGGACTCGCTTACGAGCAGTACTTC. It is translated as CASSDVGLAYEQYF.

The J gene is TRBJ2-1, the V gene TRBV4-1, with TRBD2 identical over 8 bases. Unmatched junction bases numbered 6, after V lost 3 bases and J lost 5 bases. CDR3 length: 15 residues. Germline CDR1 is MGHRA and CDR2 is YSYEKL. CDR3 residues: CASSHTGLANNEQFF. The CDR3 region has the DNA TGCGCCAGCAGCCATACAGGACTAGCTAACAATGAGCAGTTCTTC.

The chain joins TRBV2 to TRBJ1-4, with D tentatively TRBD1 (5 bases). From germline, CDR1 is SNHLY and CDR2 FYNNEI. V gave up 8 bases and J gave up 5 bases, with 12 bases separating them. CDR3 length: 13 amino acids. This CDR3 reads CASLGLQNEKLFF. DNA for the CDR3: TGTGCCAGCCTGGGACTGCAGAATGAAAAACTGTTTTTT.

The chain recombines TRBV29-1 with TRBJ1-2; the D is unclear. The CDR3 has 11 amino acids. Trimming left V 6 bases short and J 3 bases short, with 8 bases between. Germline loops: CDR1 SQVTM, CDR2 ANQGSEA. The CDR3 nucleotides are TGCAGCGTCCTCGACCACTATGGCTACACCTTC. Its translation: CSVLDHYGYTF.

CDR3 nucleotide sequence: TGTGCCAGCAGCGCCTGGACCGGATTTAACGAGCAGTACTTC. The encoded protein is CASSAWTGFNEQYF. The chain links TRBV7-8 to TRBJ2-7; unclear D gene. Germline V gene data show CDR1 as SGHVS and CDR2 as FQNEAQ. The CDR3 spans 14 residues. Trimming pared 5 bases from V and 5 bases from J, leaving 16 bases between.

The V call is TRBV2, the J call TRBJ2-2; 10 bases are a match to TRBD2. The CDR3 runs 17 residues. The J segment lost 0 bases and the V segment lost 4 bases, leaving 5 bases of the junction unmatched. The germline V gene has CDR1 SNHLY and CDR2 FYNNEI. Here the CDR3 reads CASSGDSGGPNTGELFF. The CDR3 DNA reads as TGTGCCAGCAGTGGAGATAGCGGGGGGCCGAACACCGGGGAGCTGTTTTTT.

The rearrangement uses TRBV7-9 and TRBJ1-2; the match to TRBD1 covers 8 bases. V shed 1 base and J 6 bases; nucleotides not matched to a gene: 10. There are 16 residues in the CDR3. The germline V gene encodes CDR1 SEHNR and CDR2 FQNEAQ (reference sequence). In DNA, the CDR3 is TGTGCCAGCAGCTTAGTTGATATTTCAGGGGGCAATGGCTACACCTTC. Amino acid sequence: CASSLVDISGGNGYTF.

This sequence joins TRBV4-1 and TRBJ2-7; 7 bases are shared with TRBD1. J gave up 4 bases and V 1 base, and 7 bases lay outside the gene matches. CDR3 size: 15 residues. CDR1 is MGHRA, CDR2 YSYEKL, per germline. The CDR3 DNA follows: TGCGCCAGCAGCCAAGCAGGGGGTTCGGGGTACGAGCAGTACTTC. It is translated as CASSQAGGSGYEQYF.

This sequence joins TRBV12-5 and TRBJ2-3; TRBD2 matches at 9 bases. Trimming removed 0 bases from V and 10 bases from J; junction bases left unmatched: 11. Germline V gene lookup returns CDR1 LGHNT and CDR2 FRNRAP. The CDR3 is 16 residues long. The CDR3 sequence: CASGLVAGLASSPQYF. Here the CDR3 DNA reads TGTGCTAGTGGTTTGGTGGCGGGACTAGCCTCTTCTCCGCAGTATTTT. The full variable domain, rest sourced from reference TRBV12-5 and TRBJ2-3, is DARVTQTPRHKVTEMGQEVTMRCQPILGHNTVFWYRQTMMQGLELLAYFRNRAPLDDSGMPKDRFSAEMPDATLATLKIQPSEPRDSAVYFCASGLVAGLASSPQYFGPGTRLTVL.

On this clone itself: Other DNA sequences in the same sample also yield this CDR3. V is TRBV2 and J is TRBJ1-6; possibly TRBD1 for D (5 bases). Deletions cut 2 bases from V and 0 bases from J, with 8 bases between. CDR1 is SNHLY and CDR2 is FYNNEI in the germline V gene. This CDR3 has 16 residues. The CDR3 region has the DNA TGTGCCAGCAGTGAATGGGGCAGCTCCTATAATTCACCCCTCCACTTT. Protein product: CASSEWGSSYNSPLHF. The full variable domain, its missing parts supplied by reference TRBV2 and TRBJ1-6, is EPEVTQTPSHQVTQMGQEVILRCVPISNHLYFYWYRQILGQKVEFLVSFYNNEISEKSEIFDDQFSVERPDGSNFTLKIRSTKLEDSAMYFCASSEWGSSYNSPLHFGNGTRLTVT.

Comment on this clone: The sample carries other DNA sequences with the same CDR3. V and J are TRBV28 and TRBJ2-2, with 7 nucleotides matching TRBD1. After removal of 10 bases from V and 4 bases from J, the junction contained 6 bases not matched to a gene. Germline lookup yields CDR1 MDHEN and CDR2 SYDVKM. The CDR3 is made up of 13 amino acids. CDR3 sequence (DNA): TGTGCCACCGACAGGGTCGGCACCGGGGAGCTGTTTTTT. It translates to CATDRVGTGELFF.

V is TRBV6-6 and J is TRBJ2-5, with 7 positions matching TRBD1. There are 15 residues in the CDR3. Germline CDR1 MNHNY, CDR2 SVGAGI (reference sequence). The ends lost 1 base at V and 3 bases at J; junction bases unmatched: 5. As DNA, the CDR3 is TGTGCCAGCAGTTACTTGGGGACAGCAGAAGAGACCCAGTACTTC. It yields the protein CASSYLGTAEETQYF.

The genes are TRBV27 and TRBJ2-1; D may be TRBD1 or TRBD2 (5 bases each). From germline, CDR1 is MNHEY and CDR2 SMNVEV (reference sequence). CDR3 length: 13 amino acids. Trimming cost V 4 bases and J 5 bases, with 9 bases left between them. CDR3: CASSWGKHNEQFF. The CDR3 nucleotides are TGTGCCAGCAGTTGGGGGAAACACAATGAGCAGTTCTTC.

In regard to this clone: The sample contains more than one DNA sequence encoding this CDR3. The gene calls are TRBV15 and TRBJ2-7, with TRBD1 matching 8 bases. Germline trimming cut 3 bases from V and 4 bases from J; bases unmatched to any gene: 5. The CDR3 spans 14 residues. Germline V gene lookup returns CDR1 LNHNV and CDR2 YYDKDF (reference sequence). The CDR3 sequence: CATSSGQGAYEQYF. The DNA of the CDR3 is TGTGCCACCAGCAGCGGACAGGGAGCGTACGAGCAGTACTTC.

The chain couples TRBV14 to TRBJ2-2; the D is unclear. CDR1 and CDR2 from the germline V gene are SGHDN and FVKESK. V was cut by 0 bases and J by 1 base, with 9 bases left in between. The CDR3 covers 16 residues. The chain's CDR3 is CASSQEYPMNTGELFF. CDR3 DNA: TGTGCCAGCAGCCAAGAGTACCCGATGAACACCGGGGAGCTGTTTTTT.

The genes are TRBV6-6 and TRBJ2-7, with unresolved D. The CDR3 sequence is 15 residues long. The ends were cut back, 2 bases at V and 3 bases at J, with 14 bases in the middle. The germline CDR1 and CDR2 sequences are MNHNY and SVGAGI (reference sequence). The CDR3 nucleotides are TGTGCCAGCAGTTACGAAGGTAGCTTTAACTACGAGCAGTACTTC. Translating gives CASSYEGSFNYEQYF.

The V and J genes are TRBV6-5 and TRBJ2-2; tentative D call: TRBD1 (6 bases). This CDR3 comprises 13 residues. V dropped 8 bases and J dropped 2 bases, with 9 bases sitting between them. Germline values: CDR1 MNHEY, CDR2 SVGAGI. The chain's CDR3 is CASSGDNTGELFF. The CDR3 DNA follows: TGTGCCAGCTCAGGGGATAACACCGGGGAGCTGTTTTTT.

The CDR3 spells CASSGSGWTLDTYEQYF. The CDR3 DNA follows: TGTGCCAGCAGTGGTAGCGGGTGGACTCTAGACACCTACGAGCAGTACTTC. The chain uses TRBV2 and TRBJ2-7, with TRBD2 matching 7 bases. Germline-derived CDR1 and CDR2 are SNHLY and FYNNEI. This CDR3 is 17 amino acids long. Losses at the gene ends were 4 bases for V and 2 bases for J; bases not matched to a gene: 14.

This chain links TRBV19 with TRBJ2-5, with D maybe TRBD1 (6 bases). Trimming removed 7 bases from V and 2 bases from J, with 14 bases in between. Per the germline V gene, CDR1 is LNHDA and CDR2 is SQIVND (reference sequence). CDR3 size: 14 residues. For the CDR3, the DNA is TGTGCCAGTACCGCGACAGGTTCTCAAGAGACCCAGTACTTC. This gives the protein CASTATGSQETQYF.

The rearrangement joins TRBV9 to TRBJ2-2, with a tentative D call TRBD1 (6 bases). V gave up 4 bases and J gave up 1 base, with 8 bases separating them. Germline CDR1 reads SGDLS; CDR2 reads YYNGEE. The length of the CDR3 is 14 residues. The CDR3 here is CASSPGQNTGELFF. CDR3 nucleotide sequence: TGTGCCAGCAGCCCGGGACAGAACACCGGGGAGCTGTTTTTT.

This chain links TRBV9 with TRBJ1-1; possible D gene TRBD1, 5 bases. The germline V and J ends were trimmed by 3 bases and 4 bases, with 13 bases remaining between them. The CDR3 is 14 residues long. Per the germline V gene, CDR1 is SGDLS and CDR2 is YYNGEE. In nucleotides, the CDR3 is TGTGCCAGCAGCGCCGACGGGGGGGGCACTGAAGCTTTCTTT. Its protein product is CASSADGGGTEAFF. Filled out from reference TRBV9 and TRBJ1-1, the complete variable domain reads DSGVTQTPKHLITATGQRVTLRCSPRSGDLSVYWYQQSLDQGLQFLIQYYNGEERAKGNILERFSAQQFPDLHSELNLSSLELGDSALYFCASSADGGGTEAFFGQGTRLTVV.

The chain employs TRBV4-1 and TRBJ2-7; D possibly uses TRBD1 or TRBD2 (5 bases each). The CDR3 extends over 12 amino acids. V lost 3 bases, J lost 6 bases, and 9 bases lay in between. Looked up from germline, CDR1 is MGHRA and CDR2 is YSYEKL. The CDR3 coding sequence is TGCGCCAGCAGCCATGGTGGGACCGAGCAGTACTTC. Translated, it gives CASSHGGTEQYF.

This clone was detected only once. The V and J genes are TRBV9 and TRBJ1-1, with a weak D call TRBD1 (5 bases). Germline V gene lookup returns CDR1 SGDLS and CDR2 YYNGEE. The ends were cut back, 0 bases at V and 5 bases at J, with 14 bases in the middle. This CDR3 is built from 15 residues. The CDR3 loop reads CASSVGVGEETEAFF. CDR3 coding DNA: TGTGCCAGCAGCGTAGGAGTAGGGGAGGAGACTGAAGCTTTCTTT.

In nucleotides, the CDR3 is TGTGCCAGCAGTTTTATATTATCCCGGAGAAACGAGCAGTACTTC. It translates to CASSFILSRRNEQYF. The chain carries TRBV27 and TRBJ2-7; D is undetermined. The germline CDR1 and CDR2 sequences are MNHEY and SMNVEV (reference sequence). CDR3 size: 15 residues. V was cut by 3 bases and J by 5 bases, with 17 bases left in between.

The sample holds one count of this clone. V gene TRBV11-2 combines with J gene TRBJ2-7, with 10 bases aligning to TRBD1. CDR1 SGHAT and CDR2 FQNNGV come from the germline V gene. The CDR3 loop spans 14 amino acids. The V segment lost 1 base and the J segment 7 bases; nucleotides outside the gene matches: 4. The CDR3 sequence is CASSLGQGAGEQYF. The CDR3 DNA is TGTGCCAGCAGCTTAGGACAGGGGGCCGGGGAGCAGTACTTC. The variable domain in full, with the rest retrieved from reference TRBV11-2 and TRBJ2-7, is EAGVAQSPRYKIIEKRQSVAFWCNPISGHATLYWYQQILGQGPKLLIQFQNNGVVDDSQLPKDRFSAERLKGVDSTLKIQPAKLEDSAVYLCASSLGQGAGEQYFGPGTRLTVT.

This clone has only one observation. The chain carries TRBV9 and TRBJ1-5; maybe TRBD1 (5 bases). The CDR3 consists of 14 residues. V gave up 4 bases and J gave up 7 bases, with 15 bases separating them. The germline gives CDR1 SGDLS, CDR2 YYNGEE. In DNA form, the CDR3 reads TGTGCCAGCAGCCTAGACTCCTGGGGGCAGCCCCAGCATTTT. Amino acid sequence: CASSLDSWGQPQHF.

This sequence joins TRBV9 and TRBJ2-7; 8 nucleotides agree with TRBD1. Unmatched junction bases numbered 6, after V lost 6 bases and J lost 1 base. Germline V lookup: CDR1 SGDLS, CDR2 YYNGEE. The CDR3 is 14 residues long. CDR3 sequence reads: CASNEGQGSYEQYF. CDR3 DNA sequence: TGTGCCAGCAATGAAGGACAGGGATCCTACGAGCAGTACTTC.

The gene calls are TRBV6-5 and TRBJ2-1; the D gene is possibly TRBD2 (6 bases). The CDR3 runs 15 residues. The germline CDR1 and CDR2 sequences are MNHEY and SVGAGI. The V end lost 7 bases, the J end lost 6 bases, and 19 bases lay between the germline ends. The CDR3 spells CASISAGASANEQFF. The CDR3 DNA reads as TGTGCCAGCATATCCGCTGGGGCTAGCGCCAATGAGCAGTTCTTC.

The chain uses TRBV5-4 and TRBJ1-2; D is uncertain. This CDR3 is 14 amino acids long. Per the germline V gene, CDR1 is SGHNT and CDR2 is YYREEE (reference sequence). V was trimmed by 0 bases and J by 5 bases, leaving 11 bases between them. The CDR3 sequence: CASSLEDGGYGYTF. The CDR3 bases are TGTGCCAGCAGCTTGGAGGACGGAGGTTATGGCTACACCTTC.